This is a list of T cell receptor beta chains from one sample in a study of molecular identifiers for immune sequencing clone quantification. TCRdb re-derived calls from the PCR reads in MiXCR, one entry per CDR3 protein. Of more than 250,000 distinct CDR3 sequences listed, 20% to 25% are singletons. Input material: naive CD8+ T cells from blood, with Jurkat cell RNA spiked in. These receptors were collected from a human donor in good health. Some libraries in this study had Jurkat cell RNA spiked in. Each CDR3 is given with its conserved first and last residue. The order of the fields is clone size, CDR3 length, D gene, J gene, V gene, CDR3 DNA, CDR3 protein. A D gene is named only where the DNA matches it firmly. A clone size is listed for some rows: how often the clone was seen (once, few, many), or a class if it is expanded.

size: many
length: 11
D: -
J: TRBJ2-3
V: TRBV29-1
DNA: TGCAGCGTTCCACTACCAGATACGCAGTATTTT
CDR3: CSVPLPDTQYF

size: many
length: 13
D: -
J: TRBJ1-5
V: TRBV19
DNA: TGTGCCAGTACGGCAGCTAGCAATCAGCCCCAGCATTTT
CDR3: CASTAASNQPQHF

size: many
length: 12
D: -
J: TRBJ2-3
V: TRBV12-3/TRBV12-4
DNA: TGTGCCAGCAGTTTCGGGGTAGATACGCAGTATTTT
CDR3: CASSFGVDTQYF

size: many
length: 15
D: -
J: TRBJ1-3
V: TRBV12-3/TRBV12-4
DNA: TGTGCCAGCAGTTCCGGGACCGCATCTGGAAACACCATATATTTT
CDR3: CASSSGTASGNTIYF

size: many
length: 16
D: TRBD2
J: TRBJ2-7
V: TRBV19
DNA: TGTGCCAGTAGTGATAACCGACTAGCGGGAGGGTACGAGCAGTACTTC
CDR3: CASSDNRLAGGYEQYF

size: few
length: 15
D: TRBD2
J: TRBJ2-7
V: TRBV9
DNA: TGTGCCAGCGGCCCGGGACTAGCGGGTTCCTACGAGCAGTACTTC
CDR3: CASGPGLAGSYEQYF

size: many
length: 13
D: TRBD2
J: TRBJ2-5
V: TRBV3-1
DNA: TGTGCCAGCGGCCTTGGACTAGAAGAGACCCAGTACTTC
CDR3: CASGLGLEETQYF

size: many
length: 16
D: -
J: TRBJ2-6
V: TRBV7-6
DNA: TGTGCCAGCAGCCCAAACGCCAACTCTGGGGCCAACGTCCTGACTTTC
CDR3: CASSPNANSGANVLTF

size: -
length: 18
D: -
J: TRBJ1-4
V: TRBV3-1
DNA: -
CDR3: CASSQDFGPGGVNEKLFF

size: many
length: 14
D: -
J: TRBJ2-5
V: TRBV29-1
DNA: TGCAGCGTGATCAGGACAGTTCTCCAAGAGACCCAGTACTTC
CDR3: CSVIRTVLQETQYF

size: many
length: 14
D: -
J: TRBJ2-5
V: TRBV7-9
DNA: TGTGCCAGCAGCTTCCAGGGGCGCGCGGAGACCCAGTACTTC
CDR3: CASSFQGRAETQYF

size: -
length: 15
D: TRBD1
J: TRBJ2-3
V: TRBV29-1
DNA: TGCAGCGTTATCGGGACAGGAGGCCACGGAGATACGCAGTATTTT
CDR3: CSVIGTGGHGDTQYF

size: few
length: 15
D: -
J: TRBJ2-7
V: TRBV20-1
DNA: TGCAGTGCTAGGGTAACGGGCGTACCCTCCTACGAGCAGTACTTC
CDR3: CSARVTGVPSYEQYF

size: many
length: 15
D: -
J: TRBJ1-4
V: TRBV12-5
DNA: TGTGCTAGTGGTCAGCACGGTTTTGTGGATGAAAAACTGTTTTTT
CDR3: CASGQHGFVDEKLFF

size: many
length: 13
D: TRBD1
J: TRBJ2-7
V: TRBV6-5
DNA: TGTGCCAGCAGTGAAGGACAGGCCTACGAGCAGTACTTC
CDR3: CASSEGQAYEQYF

size: many
length: 14
D: TRBD1
J: TRBJ1-1
V: TRBV6-5
DNA: TGTGCCAGCAGTTACGGGACAGGGGACACTGAAGCTTTCTTT
CDR3: CASSYGTGDTEAFF

size: many
length: 13
D: -
J: TRBJ2-3
V: TRBV7-2
DNA: TGTGCCAGCAGCTTAGATCTCTCAGATACGCAGTATTTT
CDR3: CASSLDLSDTQYF

size: many
length: 18
D: -
J: TRBJ2-2
V: TRBV7-9
DNA: TGTGCCAGCAGCTTCCCTCCCCCGGGGCTCACGAGGACCGGGGAGCTGTTTTTT
CDR3: CASSFPPPGLTRTGELFF

size: many
length: 15
D: -
J: TRBJ2-3
V: TRBV7-9
DNA: TGTGCCAGCAGCCCTTTAAAGGACTTAACAGATACGCAGTATTTT
CDR3: CASSPLKDLTDTQYF

size: once
length: 14
D: -
J: TRBJ1-5
V: TRBV30
DNA: TGTGCCTGGATTATAGTGGGAAGCGATCAGCCCCAGCATTTT
CDR3: CAWIIVGSDQPQHF

size: many
length: 13
D: -
J: TRBJ2-3
V: TRBV7-9
DNA: TGTGCCAGCAGCTCAGATGGGAGGAATACGCAGTATTTT
CDR3: CASSSDGRNTQYF

size: many
length: 19
D: TRBD2
J: TRBJ2-1
V: TRBV9
DNA: TGTGCCAGCAGCTCAGCCCGGACAGCGGGAGCCTCCCACACGGATGAGCAGTTCTTC
CDR3: CASSSARTAGASHTDEQFF

size: -
length: 14
D: -
J: TRBJ2-7
V: TRBV11-2
DNA: TGTACCAGCAAGTCAAAGGCACCATCCTACGAGCAGTACTTC
CDR3: CTSKSKAPSYEQYF

size: few
length: 14
D: -
J: TRBJ2-7
V: TRBV6-2/TRBV6-3
DNA: TGTGCCAGCAGTTACTCCGTGGATTCCTACGAGCAGTACTTC
CDR3: CASSYSVDSYEQYF

size: many
length: 14
D: TRBD1
J: TRBJ1-1
V: TRBV6-2/TRBV6-3
DNA: TGTGCCAGCAGTTACGACAGGGTATACGCTGAAGCTTTCTTT
CDR3: CASSYDRVYAEAFF

size: few
length: 17
D: -
J: TRBJ1-1
V: TRBV4-3
DNA: TGCGCCAGCAGCCAAGATGCGGGTATCTACATGAACACTGAAGCTTTCTTT
CDR3: CASSQDAGIYMNTEAFF

size: -
length: 16
D: -
J: TRBJ1-5
V: TRBV4-3
DNA: TGCGCCAGCAGCCAAGATTTCTGGGACGGCAATCAGCCCCAGCATTTT
CDR3: CASSQDFWDGNQPQHF

size: many
length: 15
D: -
J: TRBJ1-4
V: TRBV2
DNA: TGTGCCAGCAGTGACTTGGGGGGAACTAATGAAAAACTGTTTTTT
CDR3: CASSDLGGTNEKLFF

size: many
length: 15
D: -
J: TRBJ1-1
V: TRBV24-1
DNA: TGTGCCACCAGTGAGTCCGGGACGGCAAACACTGAAGCTTTCTTT
CDR3: CATSESGTANTEAFF

size: many
length: 14
D: -
J: TRBJ1-1
V: TRBV29-1
DNA: TGCAGCTCTTGGGGGGAGGGAGGGTCTACTGAAGCTTTCTTT
CDR3: CSSWGEGGSTEAFF

size: many
length: 14
D: -
J: TRBJ1-1
V: TRBV19
DNA: TGTGCCAGTAGTATCGACAGGACCCACACTGAAGCTTTCTTT
CDR3: CASSIDRTHTEAFF

size: many
length: 15
D: -
J: TRBJ2-1
V: TRBV7-9
DNA: TGTGCCAGCAGCTTAGCAGGGGAACTGTTGAATGAGCAGTTCTTC
CDR3: CASSLAGELLNEQFF

size: -
length: 15
D: TRBD2
J: TRBJ2-7
V: TRBV29-1
DNA: TGCGGCGTAAGTTACGGGGGACTAAACTCCTACGAGCAGTACTTC
CDR3: CGVSYGGLNSYEQYF

size: -
length: 13
D: TRBD1
J: TRBJ2-7
V: TRBV7-6
DNA: TGTGCCAGCAGCGCAGGGGGACGCGACGAGCAGTACTTC
CDR3: CASSAGGRDEQYF

size: many
length: 13
D: -
J: TRBJ2-1
V: TRBV24-1
DNA: TGTGCCACCAGTGATTCGGAGTACAATGAGCAGTTCTTC
CDR3: CATSDSEYNEQFF

size: many
length: 15
D: TRBD2
J: TRBJ2-1
V: TRBV4-3
DNA: TGCGCCAGCAGCCGGATCCCGGAGCGGGGTCATGAGCAGTTCTTC
CDR3: CASSRIPERGHEQFF

size: many
length: 12
D: -
J: TRBJ1-2
V: TRBV2
DNA: TGTGCCCGACAAAGGGACAACTATGGCTACACCTTC
CDR3: CARQRDNYGYTF

size: many
length: 17
D: -
J: TRBJ2-7
V: TRBV5-4
DNA: TGTGCCAGCAGCTTGGCCCCCTTCCGGATAGACTCCTACGAGCAGTACTTC
CDR3: CASSLAPFRIDSYEQYF

size: many
length: 13
D: TRBD1
J: TRBJ1-1
V: TRBV27
DNA: TGTGCCAGCAGTTCTTACAGGGGGCTAGAAGCTTTCTTT
CDR3: CASSSYRGLEAFF

size: many
length: 15
D: -
J: TRBJ1-1
V: TRBV27
DNA: TGTGCCAGCAGTTGGGGTCCGGGATGGAGCACTGAAGCTTTCTTT
CDR3: CASSWGPGWSTEAFF

size: -
length: 13
D: -
J: TRBJ2-1
V: TRBV6-5
DNA: TGTGCCAGCAGTTACTCGCCTGTCCCTGAGCAGTTCTTC
CDR3: CASSYSPVPEQFF

size: many
length: 12
D: -
J: TRBJ2-7
V: TRBV5-4
DNA: TGTGCCAGCAGCGACGACTCCTACGAGCAGTACTTC
CDR3: CASSDDSYEQYF

size: many
length: 14
D: -
J: TRBJ1-5
V: TRBV12-3/TRBV12-4
DNA: TGTGCCAGCAGTTTGGCGACAGTTGCTCGGCCCCAGCATTTT
CDR3: CASSLATVARPQHF

size: many
length: 13
D: -
J: TRBJ2-7
V: TRBV3-1
DNA: TGTGCCAGCAGCCAGTACGGAGTTTACGAGCAGTACTTC
CDR3: CASSQYGVYEQYF

size: many
length: 14
D: -
J: TRBJ1-5
V: TRBV6-5
DNA: TGTGCCAGCAGTGACAGCTATAGCAATCAGCCCCAGCATTTT
CDR3: CASSDSYSNQPQHF

size: few
length: 15
D: TRBD2
J: TRBJ2-1
V: TRBV27
DNA: TGTGCCAGCCAATCACTAGCGTCCTCCTACAATGAGCAGTTCTTC
CDR3: CASQSLASSYNEQFF

size: many
length: 15
D: -
J: TRBJ2-3
V: TRBV7-9
DNA: TGTGCCAGCAGCTTAGCCGGGGACCACCCTGATACGCAGTATTTT
CDR3: CASSLAGDHPDTQYF

size: many
length: 16
D: -
J: TRBJ2-7
V: TRBV6-1
DNA: TGTGCCAGCAGCCCCCCCGGGACTGCAAATCCCTACGAGCAGTACTTC
CDR3: CASSPPGTANPYEQYF

size: -
length: 17
D: -
J: TRBJ2-2
V: TRBV7-9
DNA: TGTGCCAGCAGAGGCGAAGGGTTTTCGCTCGACACCGGGGAGCTGTTTTTT
CDR3: CASRGEGFSLDTGELFF

size: -
length: 14
D: -
J: TRBJ2-2
V: TRBV4-3
DNA: TGCGCCAGCAGCCAAGGCAGCAACACCGGGGAGCTGTTTTTT
CDR3: CASSQGSNTGELFF

size: many
length: 14
D: TRBD2
J: TRBJ2-4
V: TRBV20-1
DNA: TGCAGTGCTAGCCTTAGCGGGGGATTCGACATTCAGTACTTC
CDR3: CSASLSGGFDIQYF